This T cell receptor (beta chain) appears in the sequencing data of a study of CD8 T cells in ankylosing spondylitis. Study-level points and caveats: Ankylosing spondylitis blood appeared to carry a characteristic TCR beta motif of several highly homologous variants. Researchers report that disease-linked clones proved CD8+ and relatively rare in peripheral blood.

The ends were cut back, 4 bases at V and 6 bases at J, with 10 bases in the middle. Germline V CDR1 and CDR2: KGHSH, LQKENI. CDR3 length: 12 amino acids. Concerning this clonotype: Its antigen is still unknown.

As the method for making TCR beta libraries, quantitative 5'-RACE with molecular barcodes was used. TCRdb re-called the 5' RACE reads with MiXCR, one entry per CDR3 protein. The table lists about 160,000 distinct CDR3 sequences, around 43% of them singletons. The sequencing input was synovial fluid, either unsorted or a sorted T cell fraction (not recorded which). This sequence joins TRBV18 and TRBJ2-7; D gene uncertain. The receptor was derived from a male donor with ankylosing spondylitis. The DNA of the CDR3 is TGTGCCAGCTCACGTTTCCAGGTCGAGCAGTACTTC. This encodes CASSRFQVEQYF.